The 6 T cell receptor beta chains listed next were all sequenced from one sample in a study of PD-L1 blockade in urothelial cancer. Clones were sequenced by immunoSEQ multiplex PCR, and TCRdb holds only the in-frame ones, with some missing. This sample has just over 50,000 clones, with about 80% found just once. The sample was PBMCs, taken around atezolizumab (anti-PD-L1) treatment. The receptors here all came from a man in his 70s with urothelial cancer.

CDR3 sequence reads: CAISPTGSNYGYTF. The CDR3 nucleotides are TGTGCCATCAGCCCGACAGGGTCCAACTATGGCTACACCTTC. The V gene is TRBV10-3, the J gene TRBJ1-2, with 7 positions matching TRBD1. The CDR3 has 14 residues. Losses at the gene ends were 6 bases for V and 2 bases for J; bases not matched to a gene: 6. The germline CDR1 and CDR2 sequences are ENHRY and SYGVKD.

The chain uses TRBV5-8 and TRBJ2-1; TRBD1 aligns across 7 bases. CDR1 and CDR2 from the germline V gene are SGHTS and YDEGEE. The V and J ends lost 4 bases and 0 bases, in that order; junction bases with no gene match: 7. The CDR3 contains 16 residues. CDR3: CASSPWTGSSYNEQFF. The DNA of the CDR3 is TGTGCCAGCAGCCCCTGGACAGGAAGCTCCTACAATGAGCAGTTCTTC.

V is TRBV7-9 and J is TRBJ1-3; 11 nucleotides match TRBD1. With 3 bases clipped from V and 1 base from J, the junction kept 8 bases outside the gene matches. The germline gives CDR1 SEHNR, CDR2 FQNEAQ (reference sequence). This CDR3 contains 18 residues. In DNA, the CDR3 is TGTGCCAGCAGCTTTTGGACAGGGGGCAAGGGGTCTGGAAACACCATATATTTT. Amino acids: CASSFWTGGKGSGNTIYF.

V and J are TRBV28 and TRBJ2-5; D remains ambiguous. The CDR3 sequence is 12 residues long. V was cut by 6 bases and J by 5 bases, with 10 bases left in between. Germline-derived CDR1 and CDR2 are MDHEN and SYDVKM. The CDR3 nucleotides are TGTGCCAGCAGGGCACCCCCGGAGACCCAGTACTTC. This encodes CASRAPPETQYF. Variable domain in full (rest from reference TRBV28 and TRBJ2-5): DVKVTQSSRYLVKRTGEKVFLECVQDMDHENMFWYRQDPGLGLRLIYFSYDVKMKEKGDIPEGYSVSREKKERFSLILESASTNQTSMYLCASRAPPETQYFGPGTRLLVL.

This chain's CDR3 is CASSPTRETQYF. DNA for the CDR3: TGTGCCAGCAGCCCGACTCGGGAGACCCAGTACTTC. The rearrangement uses TRBV6-5 and TRBJ2-5; the D is unclear. This CDR3 is 12 amino acids long. The V end lost 6 bases, the J end lost 5 bases, and 10 bases lay between the germline ends. CDR1 is MNHEY, CDR2 SVGAGI, per germline.

This clone was observed a handful of times. The chain uses TRBV7-9 and TRBJ1-6; D is unclear. There are 13 residues in the CDR3. V shed 0 bases and J shed 10 bases, with 7 bases lying between them. Germline CDR1 reads SEHNR; CDR2 reads FQNEAQ (reference sequence). CDR3 DNA: TGTGCCAGCAGCTTAGCGCAGAAATCACCCCTCCACTTT. It codes for CASSLAQKSPLHF.